The present T cell receptor (beta chain) was sequenced within a study of blood T cell repertoires in COVID-19 (dated by TCRdb to 2019 to 2021). Concerning the study at large: Collaborator samples came from the United States, Italy and Spain and covered acute and convalescent phases of COVID-19. The material from the prospective study consisted of cDNA or gDNA derived from T cells, B-cell-depleted T cells, or PBMCs. The dataset comprised deeply sampled blood TCRbeta repertoires from subjects exposed to, actively infected with, or recovered from COVID-19. The repertoires were made available in a free public database intended to serve as a resource for research on the immune response to SARS-CoV-2. The samples were drawn from the first 160 participants of the ongoing ImmuneRACE study and from some 1,300 subjects provided by 6 global collaborators. Nearly every sample came with metadata listing a de-identified subject ID, COVID-19 status, age in years and sex. Where available, HLA class I and class II types were obtained from metadata supplied by the sample provider rather than from assay-based typing.

The collaborating institutions used their own protocols to collect whole blood in K2EDTA tubes. Collaborator samples were shipped for TCRbeta analysis as frozen whole blood, isolated PBMCs, or DNA extracted from either sample type. To note about this clone: Its antigen has not been determined. Qualities for individual bases were not recorded, and no much larger clone is one base off.

V is trimmed back by 0 bases and J by 7 bases, and the junction contains 2 bases that no gene match accounts for. The CDR3 holds 13 amino acids from the cysteine to the phenylalanine. The read is trimmed to its CDR3 DNA, 39 bases read in frame from base 1. TCRbeta CDR3 regions were amplified from genomic DNA using the immunoSEQ Assay, a bias-controlled multiplex PCR. Per the authors' processing: The number of nucleated cells in each sample was estimated by amplification of reference gene primers within the assay. Sequence reads were collapsed and filtered to measure the absolute abundance of every unique TCRbeta CDR3 rearrangement. For each sample, productive Simpson clonality was calculated by taking the square root of Simpson's diversity index across productive rearrangements. Entries here come from immuneACCESS through TCRdb and include only in-frame sequences with V and J called. Some clones fail to appear in such tables; in the studies checked, an unresolved V gene covers under half of the shortfall, and the cause of the remainder is unknown. That table supplies the V and J calls and clone size; D and trimming were determined from the DNA. This sample holds around 50,000 clones; approximately 85% were observed only once. The ten largest clones represent 2.1% of the sample.

What the study reported, not specific to this receptor: Clinical and demographic metadata were provided uncurated, with the amount varying by source and participant.

The V and J segments used are TRBV23-1 and TRBJ1-1; 7 nucleotides in the junction match TRBD1. TRBV23-1 has ORF status, its function being uncertain. Sequencing input: peripheral blood. This TCR was sampled from a woman aged 55-70 years with acute or convalescent COVID-19. The DNA sequence is as follows: TGCGCCAGCAGTCAATCGCGGGACAGTGAAGCTTTCTTT. Translated, this gives CASSQSRDSEAFF.